This T cell receptor beta chain was sequenced in a study of shared T cell receptors in the human thymus. V was shortened by 5 bases and J by 7 bases, with 15 bases between the two germline ends. Germline CDR1 reads SGHKS; CDR2 reads YYEKEE (reference sequence). The CDR3 spans 14 residues. Libraries were prepared by immunoSEQ multiplex PCR; TCRdb keeps only in-frame clonotypes and omits some of them. Of 700,000 or so clones in the sample, approximately 83% are singletons; the top ten hold roughly 0.01%. The sample was also reused in another study, on human thymus T cells.

V is TRBV5-5 and J is TRBJ1-4, with D uncertain. This TCR came from a girl younger than two with a congenital heart defect. Sequenced material: thymocytes. In DNA, the CDR3 is TGTGCCAGCAGGCCTCCCACAAGGAGTGAAAAACTGTTTTTT. Residues: CASRPPTRSEKLFF.